These T cell receptor beta chains were read from a single sample in a study of identical twins. MiXCR, applied by TCRdb to the 5' RACE reads, yields one record per CDR3 protein. The sample shows 500,000 or so distinct CDR3 sequences, roughly 21% of them seen only once. These records were also assigned to another study, of T cells expressing NK-cell markers.

The specimen was CD4+ T cells sorted from blood. The source of these receptors is a woman between 18 and 30 years old in good health. Both conserved end residues are part of each CDR3. A D gene is named only where the DNA matches it firmly. The size entry is marked missing in some rows and otherwise reads once, few, many or a size class.

V gene	clone size	J gene	D gene	CDR3 DNA	CDR3 protein
TRBV12-3/TRBV12-4	.	TRBJ1-5	.	TGTGCCAGCAGGTCGGGGACACAGAATCAGCCCCAGCATTTT	CASRSGTQNQPQHF
TRBV29-1	many	TRBJ2-7	.	TGCAGCGTTGTGGTAGGAACCTACGAGCAGTACTTC	CSVVVGTYEQYF
TRBV21-1	.	TRBJ1-5	.	TGTGCCAGCACCAAGACAGGAAGTCAGCCCCAGCATTTT	CASTKTGSQPQHF
TRBV20-1	many	TRBJ2-1	TRBD2	TGCAGTGCTAGAATAGTCGGTAGCGGGGCACTGGGTGAGCAGTTCTTC	CSARIVGSGALGEQFF
TRBV12-3/TRBV12-4	few	TRBJ2-2	TRBD2	TGTGCCAGCAGTATAACTAGCGGGGGCCCGTTTTTT	CASSITSGGPFF
TRBV12-3/TRBV12-4	many	TRBJ2-1	.	TGTGCCAGCAGTTTGGAACGGCTCAGCTCCTACAATGAGCAGTTCTTC	CASSLERLSSYNEQFF
TRBV29-1	.	TRBJ2-7	TRBD1	TGCAGCGTTGGGTCAGGGGGAAAGCAGTACTTC	CSVGSGGKQYF
TRBV20-1	.	TRBJ2-1	TRBD2	TGCAGTGTCAAGAAACCCCAAGCGGGAGCAGGTGAGCAGTTCTTC	CSVKKPQAGAGEQFF
TRBV6-5	.	TRBJ1-5	TRBD1	TGTGCCAGCAGACAGGGGTCTTCCCCCCAGCATTTT	CASRQGSSPQHF
TRBV5-1	.	TRBJ2-5	TRBD2	TGCGCCAGCAGCTTGGCCGGGACTATTGAGGAGACCCAGTACTTC	CASSLAGTIEETQYF
TRBV16	many	TRBJ2-7	.	TGTGCCAGCAGCCAACTGCAGGGCAGTCGTCGCTACGAGCAGTACTTC	CASSQLQGSRRYEQYF
TRBV3-1	.	TRBJ2-6	.	TGTGCCAGCAGCCAAAGTATCTCCCCCGGGGCCAACGTCCTGACTTTC	CASSQSISPGANVLTF
TRBV9	few	TRBJ2-7	TRBD1	TGTGCCAGCAGCGCCACGACAGGGAGTCACGAGCAGTACTTC	CASSATTGSHEQYF
TRBV20-1	few	TRBJ2-7	TRBD2	TGCAGTGCTAGTGTACTTAGCGGGTTGAACTACGAGCAGTACTTC	CSASVLSGLNYEQYF
TRBV3-1	.	TRBJ2-3	.	TGTGCCAGCAGCCAAGGCGTCCGAACTAGCACAGATACGCAGTATTTT	CASSQGVRTSTDTQYF
TRBV15	many	TRBJ2-1	.	TGTGCCACCAGCAGAGATCAAGGCTACAATGAGCAGTTCTTC	CATSRDQGYNEQFF
TRBV6-5	few	TRBJ2-4	.	TGTGCCAGCAGTTCCACAGGGTCTCCTCAGTACTTC	CASSSTGSPQYF
TRBV12-3/TRBV12-4	.	TRBJ1-5	.	TGTGCCAGCAGTTTCGGTTGGCGACCCAGACAGCCCCAGCATTTT	CASSFGWRPRQPQHF
TRBV4-2	.	TRBJ2-3	.	TGTGCCAGCGGGATCGGAGATACGCAGTATTTT	CASGIGDTQYF
TRBV20-1	.	TRBJ2-7	.	TGCAGTGCCCCCGCCCGCAGGAACGAGCAGTACTTC	CSAPARRNEQYF
TRBV20-1	few	TRBJ2-5	TRBD2	TGCAGTGCTAGAGATCCAAGAGCGGGAGGGCAAGAGACCCAGTACTTC	CSARDPRAGGQETQYF
TRBV19	.	TRBJ1-2	.	TGTGCCAGTACCCCCAGGGTACCCTATGGCTACACCTTC	CASTPRVPYGYTF
TRBV15	.	TRBJ2-1	.	TGTGCCACCAGCAGAGGGGGCGGCTCTCCCCTTGAGCAGTTCTTC	CATSRGGGSPLEQFF
TRBV5-1	many	TRBJ1-5	.	TGCGCCAGCAGCTTGGGTGACAGCGAATATCAGCCCCAGCATTTT	CASSLGDSEYQPQHF
TRBV5-6	few	TRBJ1-6	.	TGTGCCAGCAGCCAGCGACAGGCGAATTCACCCCTCCACTTT	CASSQRQANSPLHF
TRBV6-2/TRBV6-3	.	TRBJ2-2	.	TGTGCCAGCAGTTACCCGCCGGGCGGGGAGCTGTTTTTT	CASSYPPGGELFF
TRBV2	.	TRBJ2-1	TRBD1	TGTGCCAGCAGGCGTGGGACAGGGAGCTACAATGAGCAGTTCTTC	CASRRGTGSYNEQFF
TRBV5-1	.	TRBJ2-3	.	TGCGCCAGCAGCTTGGACAACTCCTGGGATACGCAGTATTTT	CASSLDNSWDTQYF
TRBV7-2	few	TRBJ2-1	TRBD2	TGTGCCAGCAGCTCCACTAGCGGAGCCCACAATGAGCAGTTCTTC	CASSSTSGAHNEQFF
TRBV2	few	TRBJ2-3	.	TGTGCGGCGGGGAGCACAGATACGCAGTATTTT	CAAGSTDTQYF
TRBV5-1	.	TRBJ2-3	.	TGCGCCAGCAGCCCCCCACCCCGGCTGGGAGATACGCAGTATTTT	CASSPPPRLGDTQYF
TRBV19	.	TRBJ2-3	.	TGTGCCAGTAGTATGGAGTCGGCGGAAACAGATACGCAGTATTTT	CASSMESAETDTQYF
TRBV10-3	few	TRBJ2-1	.	TGTGCCATCAGTGAGTCGGGCCCCGGGGTAGCAGGATACAATGAGCAGTTCTTC	CAISESGPGVAGYNEQFF
TRBV3-1	.	TRBJ1-1	.	TGTGCCAGCAGATCACCCCATCACACTGAAGCTTTCTTT	CASRSPHHTEAFF
TRBV29-1	few	TRBJ2-1	TRBD2	TGCAGCGCCGGACTAGCGGGTTTGGGACAGTTCTTC	CSAGLAGLGQFF
TRBV6-5	once	TRBJ2-7	.	TGTGCCAGCAGTTACTTAGGACACTCCTACGAGCAGTACTTC	CASSYLGHSYEQYF
TRBV28	.	TRBJ1-1	.	TGTGCCAGCAGTTTATATCTGTCTTATAGCACTGAAGCTTTCTTT	CASSLYLSYSTEAFF
TRBV5-5	.	TRBJ1-2	.	TGTGCCAGCAGCTTCTCTGGTCGCTCCAACTATGGCTACACCTTC	CASSFSGRSNYGYTF
TRBV24-1	.	TRBJ1-4	.	TGTGCCCCAACCAGATCGGGACACGGAAAAGAAAAACTGTTTTTT	CAPTRSGHGKEKLFF
TRBV15	.	TRBJ2-1	TRBD1	TGTGCCACCAGCAGAGGGATAGACAGGGGTGAAAATGAGCAGTTCTTC	CATSRGIDRGENEQFF
TRBV7-2	few	TRBJ1-1	.	TGTGCCAGCAGCTTAGTCGAGAAAGGGACTGAAGCTTTCTTT	CASSLVEKGTEAFF
TRBV6-5	.	TRBJ2-4	.	TGTGCCAGCAGTTACTCTAGCACCAACAGTCGGAACATTCAGTACTTC	CASSYSSTNSRNIQYF
TRBV10-3	.	TRBJ1-2	TRBD1	TGTGCCATCAGTGAGGCAGGGGGTCGCGGCTACACCTTC	CAISEAGGRGYTF
TRBV10-3	few	TRBJ2-7	TRBD1	TGTGCCATCAGTGAGCGGGACAGGGAGGGCGAGCAGTACTTC	CAISERDREGEQYF
TRBV29-1	few	TRBJ1-2	.	TGCAGCGTCATCGACAGTAAAAGGGGCTACACCTTC	CSVIDSKRGYTF
TRBV5-4	.	TRBJ2-7	TRBD2	TGTGCCAGCAGCCCTAGGACTAGCGGAAACTTCTACGAGCAGTACTTC	CASSPRTSGNFYEQYF
TRBV20-1	few	TRBJ2-7	.	TGCAGTGCTAGAGTACACAGATCCTACGAGCAGTACTTC	CSARVHRSYEQYF
TRBV5-6	.	TRBJ2-1	.	TGTGCCAGCAGCTTGTTGGACGCCAACAATGAGCAGTTCTTC	CASSLLDANNEQFF
TRBV20-1	few	TRBJ1-3	.	TGCAGTGCCTACGAGACAGCCATCTCTGGAAACACCATATATTTT	CSAYETAISGNTIYF
TRBV7-6	few	TRBJ1-2	.	TGTGCCAGCAAAGTAGGGGGGCAACGGTGTGGCTACACCTTC	CASKVGGQRCGYTF